The sequence of this T cell receptor beta chain was determined in a study of beta chain features in type 1 diabetes. Study background: The examined sorted cells totaled about 110 million across samples.

This clone occurred a few times. What it binds is unknown. The CDR3 length is 16 residues. Germline V gene data show CDR1 as SGDLS and CDR2 as YYNGEE. Between the trimmed V and J ends, which lost 1 base and 1 base, there was a span of 11 bases. Expressed TCRB transcripts were sequenced after all isolated RNA was converted to cDNA. Roughly 3.4 million reads per sample on average were obtained from naive, central memory and regulatory T cell samples. The method was immunoSEQ multiplex PCR; TCRdb's version includes in-frame clones alone and lacks a portion of them. The table lists over 300,000 clones, roughly 9% of them singletons. Study findings and constraints: Over-representation of high TCR-expressing cells was a possible consequence of cDNA sequencing. Type 1 diabetes patients had TCRB CDR3s that were shorter (moderately but significantly so) in all four CD4+ subsets. Type 1 diabetes patients had VDJ junctions that carried fewer insertions and more deletions.

This receptor was obtained from a man between 25 and 39 years old with type 1 diabetes. The gene calls are TRBV9 and TRBJ2-2; D may be TRBD1 or TRBD2 (5 bases each). The sequencing sample was made of central memory CD4+ T cells from blood. CDR3 DNA: TGTGCCAGCAGCGTAACCGGGACGAAGAACACCGGGGAGCTGTTTTTT. This translates into CASSVTGTKNTGELFF.